The 16 T cell receptor beta chains below come from one sample, sequenced in a study of cytomegalovirus exposure and HLA in healthy donors. With 60 Vbeta and 13 Jbeta primers, the PCR was carried out. Data came from immunoSEQ multiplex PCR; TCRdb stores just in-frame clones and leaves some out. The sample shows more than 90,000 clones, over 60% of them seen only once. The sequenced sample consisted of PBMCs. The source is a boy aged 5-17 years in good health and CMV-seropositive.

The chain couples TRBV18 to TRBJ2-5; a possible D gene is TRBD1 (5 bases). From germline, CDR1 is KGHSH and CDR2 LQKENI. V lost 2 bases to trimming and J lost 4 bases, with 14 bases between them. The CDR3 contains 15 residues. CDR3 nucleotides: TGTGCCAGCTCACCAACGGCAGGGTGGGGAGAGACCCAGTACTTC. It codes for CASSPTAGWGETQYF.

The chain combines TRBV27 with TRBJ1-1; D is ambiguous. V was clipped by 1 base and J by 5 bases, with 11 bases between them. The CDR3 covers 14 residues. CDR1 is MNHEY, CDR2 SMNVEV, per germline (reference sequence). The DNA of the CDR3 is TGTGCCAGCAGTTTATGGGAGGGTAGGACTGAAGCTTTCTTT. Amino acids: CASSLWEGRTEAFF.

The chain employs TRBV29-1 and TRBJ1-2; weak D call: TRBD1 (5 bases). This CDR3 has 13 amino acids. V gave up 6 bases and J gave up 7 bases, with 18 bases separating them. Germline CDR1 reads SQVTM; CDR2 reads ANQGSEA. For the CDR3, the DNA is TGCAGCGTCACAGGAGACCTCAAGGGTGGCTACACCTTC. This codes for CSVTGDLKGGYTF.

This clone was detected only a few times. The chain couples TRBV5-4 to TRBJ2-2; 10 nucleotides agree with TRBD1. The V segment lost 5 bases and the J segment 4 bases; nucleotides outside the gene matches: 8. CDR1 SGHNT and CDR2 YYREEE come from the germline V gene (reference sequence). This CDR3 spans 16 amino acids. Written as DNA, the CDR3 is TGTGCCAGCAGGTCGAAGACAGGGGGCCTCACCGGGGAGCTGTTTTTT. Its protein is CASRSKTGGLTGELFF.

The chain uses TRBV7-2 and TRBJ2-5, with D possibly matching TRBD2 (5 bases). The J call is uncertain, as TRBJ2-7 better fits the DNA end. The CDR3 has 12 amino acids. From germline, CDR1 is SGHTA and CDR2 FQGNSA. CDR3 DNA: TGTGCCAGCAGCTTAAATAGCGCCGAGCAGTACTTC. Amino acid sequence: CASSLNSAEQYF.

The chain couples TRBV18 to TRBJ2-7; 7 positions agree with TRBD2. V dropped 3 bases and J dropped 6; count of bases not matched to a gene: 14. CDR1 is KGHSH, CDR2 LQKENI, per germline. CDR3 size: 16 residues. CDR3 region: CASSPQSGTVLSEQYF. The CDR3 nucleotides are TGTGCCAGCTCACCTCAAAGCGGGACCGTACTTAGCGAGCAGTACTTC.

Only a few counts were recorded for this clone. The chain employs TRBV5-4 and TRBJ1-5, with D possibly being TRBD1 (6 bases). Per the germline V gene, CDR1 is SGHNT and CDR2 is YYREEE (reference sequence). Trimming pared 6 bases from V and 8 bases from J, leaving 12 bases between. This CDR3 is built from 12 residues. The CDR3 DNA sequence: TGTGCCAGCAACATACAGGGAGAGCCCCAGCATTTT. It translates to CASNIQGEPQHF.

The J gene is TRBJ1-2, the V gene TRBV7-9, with TRBD1 identical over 9 bases. The CDR3 extends over 15 amino acids. Germline CDR1 is SEHNR and CDR2 is FQNEAQ (reference sequence). V gave up 5 bases and J gave up 5 bases; unmatched junction bases: 9. The CDR3 spells CASSGTGIGGYGYTF. As DNA, the CDR3 is TGTGCCAGCAGCGGGACAGGGATAGGAGGTTATGGCTACACCTTC. Full variable domain (outside the CDR3, taken from reference TRBV7-9 and TRBJ1-2): DTGVSQNPRHKITKRGQNVTFRCDPISEHNRLYWYRQTLGQGPEFLTYFQNEAQLEKSRLLSDRFSAERPKGSFSTLEIQRTEQGDSAMYLCASSGTGIGGYGYTFGSGTRLTVV.

The chain couples TRBV7-9 to TRBJ1-5; TRBD1 might be the D (6 bases). Germline V CDR1 and CDR2: SEHNR, FQNEAQ (reference sequence). The CDR3 length is 14 residues. Trimming shortened V by 4 bases and J by 3 bases, and 10 bases separated the two germline ends. This CDR3 is CASSSDRYNQPQHF. As DNA, the CDR3 is TGTGCCAGCAGCTCTGACAGGTACAATCAGCCCCAGCATTTT. The variable domain in full, completed from reference TRBV7-9 and TRBJ1-5, reads DTGVSQNPRHKITKRGQNVTFRCDPISEHNRLYWYRQTLGQGPEFLTYFQNEAQLEKSRLLSDRFSAERPKGSFSTLEIQRTEQGDSAMYLCASSSDRYNQPQHFGDGTRLSIL.

The rearrangement links TRBV4-3 to TRBJ2-4; 12 positions match TRBD2. Germline V gene sequence: CDR1 LGHNA, CDR2 YSLEER. The V gene end was trimmed by 1 base and the J gene end by 1 base; junction bases not matched to a gene: 8. The CDR3 length is 19 residues. CDR3 nucleotides: TGCGCCAGCAGCCAAGTTCGGCTAGCGGGAGGGCCGGCCAAAAACATTCAGTACTTC. This translates into CASSQVRLAGGPAKNIQYF.

The V and J genes are TRBV30 and TRBJ2-3; D remains ambiguous. Trimming pared 5 bases from V and 1 base from J, leaving 13 bases between. CDR1 is GTSNPN and CDR2 is SVGIG in the germline V gene (reference sequence). The CDR3 extends over 14 amino acids. CDR3 region: CAWSLGVGTDTQYF. The CDR3 DNA follows: TGTGCCTGGTCCCTCGGAGTGGGCACAGATACGCAGTATTTT.

The chain is built from TRBV9 and TRBJ1-3, with D hard to call. Germline V gives CDR1 SGDLS, CDR2 YYNGEE. V was cut by 3 bases and J by 0 bases, with 13 bases left in between. This CDR3 contains 16 residues. In DNA, the CDR3 is TGTGCCAGCAGCGCCGGAGCGGTAAACTCTGGAAACACCATATATTTT. This encodes CASSAGAVNSGNTIYF.

V usage is TRBV7-9 and J usage is TRBJ2-7; unclear D gene. Trimming removed 5 bases from V and 1 base from J, with 9 bases in between. Germline V gene sequence: CDR1 SEHNR, CDR2 FQNEAQ (reference sequence). There are 13 residues in the CDR3. Here the CDR3 DNA reads TGTGCCAGCAGCCCAACAGAGTCCTACGAGCAGTACTTC. This gives the protein CASSPTESYEQYF.

The genes are TRBV5-4 and TRBJ2-3; 7 bases match TRBD1. Looked up from germline, CDR1 is SGHNT and CDR2 is YYREEE (reference sequence). V lost 4 bases and J lost 2; bases outside the gene matches: 7. The CDR3 contains 15 residues. The CDR3 sequence: CASSGATGYTDTQYF. The DNA of the CDR3 is TGTGCCAGCAGCGGTGCGACAGGGTACACAGATACGCAGTATTTT.

This clone was detected only a few times. The rearrangement joins TRBV30 to TRBJ2-1; 10 nucleotides match TRBD2. Trimming removed 3 bases from V and 5 bases from J; junction bases left unmatched: 4. The germline CDR1 and CDR2 sequences are GTSNPN and SVGIG (reference sequence). The CDR3 is 14 residues long. The CDR3 DNA reads as TGTGCCTGGAGCCTCGGACTAGCGGACAATGAGCAGTTCTTC. Amino acid sequence: CAWSLGLADNEQFF.

The V gene is TRBV29-1, the J gene TRBJ2-3; D unclear. The germline gives CDR1 SQVTM, CDR2 ANQGSEA. Trimming left V 4 bases short and J 3 bases short, with 11 bases between. This CDR3 has 13 residues. The CDR3 sequence is CSVAEAATDTQYF. The CDR3 DNA sequence: TGCAGCGTTGCCGAGGCCGCGACAGATACGCAGTATTTT.